One and the same sample provided the 20 T cell receptor beta chains below, sequenced in a study of cytomegalovirus exposure and HLA in healthy donors. Repertoires were generated with immunoSEQ multiplex PCR, while TCRdb's copy carries only in-frame clones and drops some. This sample has approximately 100,000 clones; about 90% occur once, and the top ten carry about 6.5%. Sequenced input: PBMCs. The receptors were gathered from a man between 18 and 35 years old in good health and CMV-seropositive.

This clone was counted once. In DNA, the CDR3 is TGTGCCAGCAGTCCCAGGACTAGCGGAAACAATGAGCAGTTCTTC. This gives the protein CASSPRTSGNNEQFF. The chain couples TRBV6-5 to TRBJ2-1; 10 bases fit TRBD2. The ends lost 5 bases at V and 5 bases at J; junction bases unmatched: 6. Looked up from germline, CDR1 is MNHEY and CDR2 is SVGAGI. The length of the CDR3 is 15 residues.

This clone has just a few counts. The chain couples TRBV19 to TRBJ2-1; D is unclear. The CDR3 has 15 amino acids. Germline lookup yields CDR1 LNHDA and CDR2 SQIVND (reference sequence). V lost 0 bases and J 4 bases, leaving 10 bases between the germline ends. DNA for the CDR3: TGTGCCAGTAGTATAGAATCCGGGTCTTACAATGAGCAGTTCTTC. This gives the protein CASSIESGSYNEQFF.

V gene TRBV7-9 combines with J gene TRBJ2-7; 7 nucleotides align to TRBD1. This CDR3 spans 15 amino acids. Germline CDR1 SEHNR, CDR2 FQNEAQ (reference sequence). Germline trimming cut 8 bases from V and 0 bases from J; bases unmatched to any gene: 10. The CDR3 DNA reads as TGTGCCAGCCGAGCCATACAGGGGCCCTCCTACGAGCAGTACTTC. Translating it yields CASRAIQGPSYEQYF.

J is TRBJ2-3 and V is TRBV13; 7 bases agree with TRBD2. CDR1 and CDR2 (germline): PRHDT, FYEKMQ (reference sequence). V lost 2 bases to trimming and J lost 3 bases; unmatched junction nucleotides: 2. The CDR3 contains 14 residues. The CDR3 DNA reads TGTGCCAGCAGCTTAAGGACTAGTACAGATACGCAGTATTTT. Its protein product is CASSLRTSTDTQYF.

In nucleotides, the CDR3 is TGTGCCAGCACCCCCCGGGACTACACAGATACGCAGTATTTT. Protein product: CASTPRDYTDTQYF. This chain connects TRBV9 to TRBJ2-3; 7 bases fit TRBD2. With 6 bases clipped from V and 2 bases from J, the junction kept 6 bases outside the gene matches. The CDR3 is 14 residues long. Germline V gene data show CDR1 as SGDLS and CDR2 as YYNGEE.

This clone has more than one count but fewer than ten. This sequence joins TRBV4-2 and TRBJ2-7, with D unclear. Trimming removed 0 bases at V and 3 bases at J, with 6 bases between. Germline V gene data show CDR1 as LGHNA and CDR2 as YNFKEQ. This CDR3 comprises 13 residues. CDR3 amino acids: CASSQDVNYEQYF. The CDR3 region has the DNA TGTGCCAGCAGCCAAGATGTTAACTACGAGCAGTACTTC.

The chain joins TRBV7-9 to TRBJ2-7; 7 positions agree with TRBD1. The germline V gene has CDR1 SEHNR and CDR2 FQNEAQ (reference sequence). This CDR3 is built from 16 residues. The V and J ends lost 2 bases and 7 bases, in that order; junction bases with no gene match: 14. The CDR3 bases are TGTGCCAGCAGCTTATGGGACAGCCACATTAGGGGGGAGCAGTACTTC. Protein product: CASSLWDSHIRGEQYF.

The chain uses TRBV4-1 and TRBJ1-1; D is unresolved. Trimming removed 0 bases at V and 5 bases at J, with 19 bases between. The CDR3 is 17 amino acids. Germline values: CDR1 MGHRA, CDR2 YSYEKL. The chain's CDR3 is CASSQDRMEGMWTEAFF. The CDR3 DNA sequence: TGCGCCAGCAGCCAAGATAGAATGGAGGGTATGTGGACTGAAGCTTTCTTT.

The chain combines TRBV4-3 with TRBJ2-7, with a weak D call TRBD2 (5 bases). The V gene lost 0 bases and the J gene lost 5 bases, with 20 bases spanning the gap. Germline loops: CDR1 LGHNA, CDR2 YSLEER. This CDR3 spans 17 amino acids. The CDR3 protein is CASSQEVSVTGLDEQYF. CDR3 nucleotides: TGCGCCAGCAGCCAAGAAGTTAGCGTGACCGGATTGGACGAGCAGTACTTC.

A single count supports this clone. CDR3 bases: TGTGCCACCAGCAGAGATCCGAGGAACACTGAAGCTTTCTTT. The encoded protein is CATSRDPRNTEAFF. The gene calls are TRBV15 and TRBJ1-1; D uncertain. Germline lookup yields CDR1 LNHNV and CDR2 YYDKDF (reference sequence). Trimming left V 0 bases short and J 1 base short, with 6 bases between. The length of the CDR3 is 14 residues.

Comments on this clone: Other DNA variants within this sample encode the same CDR3. The chain is built from TRBV7-2 and TRBJ2-1; D is undetermined. V lost 1 base, J lost 8 bases, and 6 bases lay in between. The CDR3 runs 12 residues. Per germline, CDR1 SGHTA and CDR2 FQGNSA. The CDR3 sequence: CASSLVRDEQFF. The DNA of the CDR3 is TGTGCCAGCAGCTTAGTTCGCGATGAGCAGTTCTTC.

V gene TRBV27 combines with J gene TRBJ2-7, with 13 bases aligning to TRBD2. Per the germline V gene, CDR1 is MNHEY and CDR2 is SMNVEV (reference sequence). The CDR3 spans 19 residues. J lost 9 bases, V lost 3 bases, and 20 bases had no gene match. CDR3 protein: CASSFRTLGTSGNTIGQYF. For the CDR3, the DNA is TGTGCCAGCAGTTTTCGTACCCTCGGGACTAGCGGGAACACCATTGGGCAGTACTTC.

V gene TRBV7-2 combines with J gene TRBJ2-1; 11 bases align to TRBD2. The V gene's germline CDR1 is SGHTA and CDR2 FQGNSA. The V segment lost 2 bases and the J segment 9 bases; nucleotides outside the gene matches: 3. There are 14 residues in the CDR3. CDR3 sequence reads: CASSLTSGSSEQFF. The CDR3 DNA reads as TGTGCCAGCAGCTTAACTAGCGGGAGTTCTGAGCAGTTCTTC.

This chain uses TRBV7-6 with TRBJ2-1; 11 nucleotides align to TRBD2. In germline, CDR1 is SGHVS, CDR2 FNYEAQ. The V and J ends lost 1 base and 0 bases, in that order; junction bases with no gene match: 11. CDR3 length equals 20 residues. The CDR3 coding sequence is TGTGCCAGCAGCTTAGTGCCTAGCGGGAGGACTTTAAGCTCCTACAATGAGCAGTTCTTC. Its protein is CASSLVPSGRTLSSYNEQFF. The whole variable domain, remainder taken from reference TRBV7-6 and TRBJ2-1, is GAGVSQSPRYKVTKRGQDVALRCDPISGHVSLYWYRQALGQGPEFLTYFNYEAQQDKSGLPNDRFSAERPEGSISTLTIQRTEQRDSAMYRCASSLVPSGRTLSSYNEQFFGPGTRLTVL.

V is TRBV5-1 and J is TRBJ2-2; 8 bases line up with TRBD1. Germline V CDR1 and CDR2: SGHRS, YFSETQ. The CDR3 is 15 amino acids. With V trimmed by 3 bases and J by 5 bases, 6 bases remained unmatched. Written as DNA, the CDR3 is TGCGCCAGCAGCTCCGGACAGGGAAATACCGGGGAGCTGTTTTTT. Amino acid sequence: CASSSGQGNTGELFF. The full variable domain, its missing parts supplied by reference TRBV5-1 and TRBJ2-2, is KAGVTQTPRYLIKTRGQQVTLSCSPISGHRSVSWYQQTPGQGLQFLFEYFSETQRNKGNFPGRFSGRQFSNSRSEMNVSTLELGDSALYLCASSSGQGNTGELFFGEGSRLTVL.

The chain recombines TRBV4-2 with TRBJ2-3, with 10 bases aligning to TRBD2. V shed 3 bases and J 2 bases; nucleotides not matched to a gene: 8. The CDR3 totals 17 residues. Germline V gene lookup returns CDR1 LGHNA and CDR2 YNFKEQ. The CDR3 reads CASSHGLAGDHTDTQYF. DNA of the CDR3: TGTGCCAGCAGCCATGGGCTAGCGGGGGACCACACAGATACGCAGTATTTT.

This chain joins TRBV6-5 and TRBJ1-1; D is undetermined. The CDR3 loop spans 13 amino acids. Trimming stripped 7 bases from V and 1 base from J, with 10 bases between. Germline V gene data show CDR1 as MNHEY and CDR2 as SVGAGI. The CDR3 DNA sequence: TGTGCCAGCAACACCCACCAGAACACTGAAGCTTTCTTT. Amino acids: CASNTHQNTEAFF.

This clone was observed a single time. The J gene is TRBJ2-5, the V gene TRBV9, with TRBD2 matching 8 bases. CDR1 SGDLS and CDR2 YYNGEE come from the germline V gene. V shed 4 bases and J 5 bases; nucleotides not matched to a gene: 16. The CDR3 has 17 residues. CDR3 DNA: TGTGCCAGCAGCCCAGCGGTTGCGGGAGGATCCGGCGAGACCCAGTACTTC. It translates to CASSPAVAGGSGETQYF.

The V call is TRBV6-5, the J call TRBJ1-5; 11 nucleotides agree with TRBD1. The CDR3 sequence is 14 residues long. V was pared by 6 bases and J by 6 bases, with 4 bases of the junction left unmatched. From germline, CDR1 is MNHEY and CDR2 SVGAGI. Here the CDR3 DNA reads TGTGCCAGCAGACGGACAGGGGGCCTTCAGCCCCAGCATTTT. Translating it yields CASRRTGGLQPQHF.

This clone was counted only a few times. The gene calls are TRBV25-1 and TRBJ1-6; the D is unclear. This CDR3 comprises 15 residues. CDR1 and CDR2 from the germline V gene are MGHDK and SYGVNS. V shed 3 bases and J shed 8 bases, with 14 bases lying between them. The DNA of the CDR3 is TGTGCCAGCAGTGAGCCCGGGCCGGGGTATTCACCCCTCCACTTT. Protein: CASSEPGPGYSPLHF.